This passage covers 18 T cell receptor beta chains from one sample sequenced in a study of CD8 T cells in Susac syndrome. RNA, at 0.5 to 1 ug, was reverse transcribed with random hexamers. From the immunoSEQ multiplex PCR reads, TCRdb called clonotypes with MiXCR, one entry per CDR3 protein. The sample gives 400,000 or so distinct CDR3 sequences, 85% to 90% of which show up once; approximately 0.11% is in the top ten. The specimen sequenced was CD8+ T cells from PBMCs. The receptors were sampled from a human donor with multiple sclerosis.

The V call is TRBV12-3 or TRBV12-4, the J call TRBJ2-2, with D hard to call. The V end was cut by 6 bases, the J end by 1 base, with 15 bases between. The CDR3 is 16 amino acids. CDR3 protein: CASSEAEWGNTGELFF. As DNA, the CDR3 is TGTGCCAGCAGCGAAGCCGAGTGGGGGAACACCGGGGAGCTGTTTTTT.

This clonotype was recorded only once. The J gene is TRBJ1-1, the V gene TRBV7-6, with a possible D match to TRBD1 (5 bases). Trimming cost V 2 bases and J 8 bases, with 12 bases left between them. Germline CDR1 reads SGHVS; CDR2 reads FNYEAQ. This CDR3 is 13 amino acids long. In nucleotides, the CDR3 is TGTGCCAGCAGCTTATCTGAGGGGATCGAAGCTTTCTTT. It translates to CASSLSEGIEAFF.

This clonotype was found a few times. The chain couples TRBV4-2 to TRBJ1-5; D may be TRBD1 (5 bases). The CDR3 runs to 15 residues. Germline V CDR1 and CDR2: LGHNA, YNFKEQ. V lost 0 bases, J lost 1 base, and 7 bases lay in between. The CDR3 region has the DNA TGTGCCAGCAGCCAAGAGCGGGGGAGCAATCAGCCCCAGCATTTT. Residues: CASSQERGSNQPQHF.

This clonotype showed up just a few times. The CDR3 region has the DNA TGTGCCAGCAGTGAGACAGGGCTGAACACTGAAGCTTTCTTT. Its translation is CASSETGLNTEAFF. This chain links TRBV6-4 with TRBJ1-1, with 7 bases matching TRBD1. CDR3 length equals 14 residues. V lost 3 bases to trimming and J lost 0 bases; unmatched junction nucleotides: 1. CDR1 MRHNA and CDR2 SNTAGT come from the germline V gene.

The chain recombines TRBV6-5 with TRBJ1-1, with a tentative D call TRBD1 (5 bases). Trimming removed 3 bases at V and 3 bases at J, with 11 bases between. CDR3 size: 14 residues. In germline, CDR1 is MNHEY, CDR2 SVGAGI. The CDR3 loop is CASSYWQGDTEAFF. CDR3 in DNA: TGTGCCAGCAGTTATTGGCAGGGTGACACTGAAGCTTTCTTT.

The chain links TRBV6-6 to TRBJ1-1; D is unclear. V was trimmed by 2 bases and J by 5 bases, leaving 15 bases between them. This CDR3 comprises 15 residues. Germline V gene lookup returns CDR1 MNHNY and CDR2 SVGAGI (reference sequence). CDR3 sequence: CASSYPTEYATEAFF. In nucleotides, the CDR3 is TGTGCCAGCAGTTACCCCACAGAGTACGCTACTGAAGCTTTCTTT.

The rearrangement joins TRBV4-2 to TRBJ1-1, with a possible D match to TRBD1 (5 bases). The CDR3 has 15 residues. CDR1 and CDR2 (germline): LGHNA, YNFKEQ. V shed 0 bases and J shed 11 bases, with 19 bases lying between them. The DNA of the CDR3 is TGTGCCAGCAGCCAAGAGGCTGAGGGGACGTGGCAGGCTTTCTTT. Its protein is CASSQEAEGTWQAFF.

This clonotype was seen a single time. This sequence joins TRBV20-1 and TRBJ2-7; 7 bases match TRBD2. With V trimmed by 0 bases and J by 3 bases, 8 bases remained unmatched. This CDR3 has 15 residues. The germline V gene encodes CDR1 DFQATT and CDR2 SNEGSKA (reference sequence). As DNA, the CDR3 is TGCAGTGCTAGAGATTTAGGGCTAGCGGACTACGAGCAGTACTTC. Its translation is CSARDLGLADYEQYF.

This clonotype occurred once. The chain combines TRBV5-1 with TRBJ1-1; no clear D. Trimming took off 5 bases at V and 4 bases at J, with 15 bases between the two ends. The length of the CDR3 is 14 residues. CDR1 SGHRS and CDR2 YFSETQ come from the germline V gene. The CDR3 DNA follows: TGCGCCAGCAGGTCTGTTACCGAGGGCACTGAAGCTTTCTTT. This encodes CASRSVTEGTEAFF.

The chain links TRBV4-1 to TRBJ2-2; tentatively, D is TRBD1 (5 bases). The CDR3 has 16 amino acids. Germline values: CDR1 MGHRA, CDR2 YSYEKL. With 1 base removed from V and 4 bases from J, the gap between germline ends came to 13 bases. The CDR3 nucleotides are TGCGCCAGCAGCCAAGTGTGGGGTCAGGGCACCGGGGAGCTGTTTTTT. As protein: CASSQVWGQGTGELFF.

The rearrangement uses TRBV4-1 and TRBJ1-6; the D gene is possibly TRBD1 (5 bases). The CDR3 has 14 amino acids. Germline loops: CDR1 MGHRA, CDR2 YSYEKL. The ends were cut back, 4 bases at V and 6 bases at J, with 10 bases in the middle. The chain's CDR3 is CASSPDQGNSPLHF. For the CDR3, the DNA is TGCGCCAGCAGCCCAGATCAGGGTAATTCACCCCTCCACTTT.

This sequence joins TRBV10-2 and TRBJ1-1; D unresolved. With 4 bases removed from V and 3 bases from J, the gap between germline ends came to 9 bases. The CDR3 contains 13 residues. Germline V gene lookup returns CDR1 WSHSY and CDR2 SAAADI. This CDR3 reads CASSGTEHTEAFF. The CDR3 DNA reads as TGCGCCAGCAGTGGGACTGAGCACACTGAAGCTTTCTTT.

This clonotype was seen only a few times. The V gene is TRBV6-6, the J gene TRBJ2-7; D tentatively reads TRBD1 or TRBD2 (5 bases each). V lost 6 bases and J 2 bases, leaving 17 bases between the germline ends. The CDR3 has 15 amino acids. The germline CDR1 and CDR2 sequences are MNHNY and SVGAGI (reference sequence). DNA of the CDR3: TGTGCCAGCAGCCAAGAATCCCGGGGCGCCTACGAGCAGTACTTC. Translated, it gives CASSQESRGAYEQYF.

The chain employs TRBV3-1 and TRBJ2-5, with 9 bases fitting TRBD2. Germline trimming cut 5 bases from V and 2 bases from J; bases unmatched to any gene: 9. Germline V lookup: CDR1 LGHDT, CDR2 YNNKEL (reference sequence). The CDR3 covers 16 residues. The CDR3 DNA is TGTGCCAGCAGCTACCGGACTAGCGCGTTACAAGAGACCCAGTACTTC. Encoded protein: CASSYRTSALQETQYF.

The rearrangement links TRBV27 to TRBJ2-7; no clear D gene. V gave up 5 bases and J gave up 3 bases, with 14 bases separating them. The germline gives CDR1 MNHEY, CDR2 SMNVEV (reference sequence). CDR3 length: 14 residues. CDR3 DNA: TGTGCCAGCAGTACCCTTTCGCAGAACTACGAGCAGTACTTC. This translates into CASSTLSQNYEQYF.

This chain joins TRBV9 and TRBJ2-1; 8 bases align to TRBD1. This CDR3 is built from 15 residues. The J segment lost 3 bases and the V segment lost 0 bases, leaving 2 bases of the junction unmatched. Looked up from germline, CDR1 is SGDLS and CDR2 is YYNGEE. In DNA, the CDR3 is TGTGCCAGCAGCGTAGGCAGGGGGCTCTACAATGAGCAGTTCTTC. Amino acids: CASSVGRGLYNEQFF.

The chain has TRBV30 and TRBJ2-1; the D is unclear. The CDR3 totals 11 residues. V was clipped by 5 bases and J by 8 bases, with 10 bases between them. Germline CDR1 is GTSNPN and CDR2 is SVGIG (reference sequence). CDR3: CAWSTGDEQFF. The CDR3 bases are TGTGCCTGGTCGACGGGCGATGAGCAGTTCTTC.

The chain couples TRBV10-2 to TRBJ2-5; tentatively, D is TRBD1 (5 bases). Per the germline V gene, CDR1 is WSHSY and CDR2 is SAAADI. CDR3 length: 14 amino acids. Deletions cut 3 bases from V and 5 bases from J, with 13 bases between. DNA of the CDR3: TGCGCCAGCAGTGACGAAGGGGCGGATGAGACCCAGTACTTC. This translates into CASSDEGADETQYF.